This is a list of T cell receptor beta chains from one sample in a study of blood T cell repertoires in COVID-19. Measured with immunoSEQ multiplex PCR; TCRdb has only the in-frame clones, and not every one. Among some 150,000 clones listed, about 91% were seen once. The sample comprised peripheral blood. These receptors came from a woman aged 55-70 years who had recovered from COVID-19. The CDR3 runs from the conserved cysteine through the conserved F or W. The order of the fields is clone size, D gene, J gene, V gene, CDR3 DNA, CDR3 protein. D genes are given only for firm matches. Size is stated for part of the rows, as once, few or many counts, or as a class when the clone is expanded.

-	TRBD1	TRBJ2-7	TRBV5-8	TGTGCCAGCAGACATAGGGGGCACTCCTACGAGCAGTACTTC	CASRHRGHSYEQYF
-	TRBD1	TRBJ2-5	TRBV5-6	TGTGCCAGCAGCCTACAGGGGGTCGAAGAGACCCAGTACTTC	CASSLQGVEETQYF
few	-	TRBJ1-3	TRBV19	TGTGCAACGCGACCCGGGGGGCGCGAGGATGGAAACACCATATATTTT	CATRPGGREDGNTIYF
-	-	TRBJ2-5	TRBV4-1	TGCGCCAGCAGCCAAGGGCCTGCCTCAGAGACCCAGTACTTC	CASSQGPASETQYF
-	-	TRBJ2-7	TRBV5-1	TGCGCCAGCAGCTTGCGTCCAGGGCAATCCTACGAGCAGTACTTC	CASSLRPGQSYEQYF
-	-	TRBJ1-2	TRBV19	TGTGCCAGTAGCCCAAATCCGGACAGCCCCTATGGCTACACCTTC	CASSPNPDSPYGYTF
-	TRBD2	TRBJ2-7	TRBV5-1	TGCGCCAGCAGCTTAACAGATAGCGGGGGGGCCCACGAGCAGTACTTC	CASSLTDSGGAHEQYF
-	-	TRBJ2-1	TRBV4-1	TGCGCCAGCAGCCAAGTTTCCAGGGGGGACTACAATGAGCAGTTCTTC	CASSQVSRGDYNEQFF
-	TRBD1	TRBJ2-2	TRBV2	TGTGCCAACGGACAGGGGACGTTAACCGGGGAGCTGTTTTTT	CANGQGTLTGELFF
-	TRBD2	TRBJ2-1	TRBV10-2	TGCGCCAGCAGTGCCCTAGCGGCACTCTCCTACAATGAGCAGTTCTTC	CASSALAALSYNEQFF
-	-	TRBJ1-1	TRBV3-1/TRBV3-2	TGTGCCAGCAGCCCGACGGCGGGGGGTAGTGGCACTGAAGCTTTCTTT	CASSPTAGGSGTEAFF
-	TRBD1	TRBJ1-1	TRBV18	TGTGCCAGCTCACCCTCATTTGACAGGGCCACTGAAGCTTTCTTT	CASSPSFDRATEAFF
few	-	TRBJ2-7	TRBV6-6	TGTGCCAGCAGTTACATGGCAGGGGGGCCCTACGAGCAGTACTTC	CASSYMAGGPYEQYF
-	TRBD1	TRBJ1-4	TRBV4-1	TGCGCCAGCAGCCAGCAGGGGGCCGGGGCAACTAATGAAAAACTGTTTTTT	CASSQQGAGATNEKLFF
-	TRBD1	TRBJ2-7	TRBV5-6	TGTGCCAGCAGCTTAGGACAGGGGAATGCCTACGAGCAGTACTTC	CASSLGQGNAYEQYF
-	-	TRBJ1-6	TRBV30	TGTGCCTGGCAGCGACGGGATAATTCACCCCTCCACTTT	CAWQRRDNSPLHF
-	-	TRBJ2-5	TRBV19	TGTGCCAGTAGTATATCGCAGCAAGAGACCCAGTACTTC	CASSISQQETQYF
-	-	TRBJ2-2	TRBV30	TGTGCCTGGGATGAAATCAGTGGCGACAGGTATTCCACGACAGGTACCACCGGGGAGCTGTTTTTT	CAWDEISGDRYSTTGTTGELFF
-	-	TRBJ2-5	TRBV27	TGTGCCAGCAGTCTAACCCCCTGGAGCGGCCAAGAGACCCAGTACTTC	CASSLTPWSGQETQYF
-	-	TRBJ1-6	TRBV30	TGTGCCTGGAGTGTACTAGACGTCGGAAGGTCACCCCTCCACTTT	CAWSVLDVGRSPLHF
few	-	TRBJ1-4	TRBV5-5	TGTGCCAGCAGCTTGGGACCCGAGGACCCTAAACCCGGGGTTAATGAAAAACTGTTTTTT	CASSLGPEDPKPGVNEKLFF
-	-	TRBJ1-6	TRBV5-1	TGCGCCAGCAGCTTGGGACAATTCAACTCCTATAATTCACCCCTCCACTTT	CASSLGQFNSYNSPLHF
-	TRBD1	TRBJ2-1	TRBV7-3	TGTGCCAGCAGCGCAACAGGGGATGAGCAGTTCTTC	CASSATGDEQFF
-	TRBD1	TRBJ1-2	TRBV6-2/TRBV6-3	TGTGCCAGCAGTTACCAGACAGGGACCTATGGCTACACCTTC	CASSYQTGTYGYTF
-	TRBD2	TRBJ2-1	TRBV28	TGTGCCAGCAGGCTGGGACTAGCGGGGGGTAATGAGCAGTTCTTC	CASRLGLAGGNEQFF
-	-	TRBJ2-7	TRBV13	TGTGCCAGCAGCTTAGGGCGAGTTTCCGAGCAGTACTTC	CASSLGRVSEQYF
once	TRBD2	TRBJ2-3	TRBV27	TGTGCCAGCAGTTTACCCGGGGCTAGCGGGGGCACAGATACGCAGTATTTT	CASSLPGASGGTDTQYF
-	TRBD1	TRBJ2-1	TRBV7-2	TGTGCCAGCAGCTTAGAGGGGACAGCCGGGTACGTGCAGTTCTTC	CASSLEGTAGYVQFF
-	-	TRBJ1-1	TRBV28	TGTGCCAGCAGTCCTCCGGACAGATTTACTGAAGCTTTCTTT	CASSPPDRFTEAFF
-	-	TRBJ2-7	TRBV4-1	TGCGCCAGCAGCCACCGGGACAACTCCTACGAGCAGTACTTC	CASSHRDNSYEQYF
-	TRBD2	TRBJ2-1	TRBV15	TGTGCCACCAGCAGGACTAGCGGGGGGGCGTTCCATGAGCAGTTCTTC	CATSRTSGGAFHEQFF
-	-	TRBJ1-2	TRBV28	TGTGCCAGCAGTGCAAAGCACCCAGGGTTAGGGAACTATGGCTACACCTTC	CASSAKHPGLGNYGYTF
-	TRBD1	TRBJ2-7	TRBV3-1/TRBV3-2	TGTGCCAGCCGGGACAGCACCCACGAGCAGTACTTC	CASRDSTHEQYF
-	-	TRBJ1-1	TRBV5-1	TGCGCCAGCAGCTCCTACGGGGAGGGGGTGACTGAAGCTTTCTTT	CASSSYGEGVTEAFF
-	-	TRBJ1-1	TRBV11-2	TGTGCCAGCAGCTCACCGACAGGAACCACTGAAGCTTTCTTT	CASSSPTGTTEAFF
-	-	TRBJ1-5	TRBV4-3	TGCGCCAGCAGCCAAGGAGAGGATCAGCCCCAGCATTTT	CASSQGEDQPQHF
-	TRBD1	TRBJ1-5	TRBV7-9	TGTGCCAGCAGTCAGACAGGGTCTCAGCCCCAGCATTTT	CASSQTGSQPQHF
-	-	TRBJ2-1	TRBV5-1	TGCGCCAGCAGCTTGGACGGGGAATCCTACAATGAGCAGTTCTTC	CASSLDGESYNEQFF
-	-	TRBJ1-6	TRBV10-3	TGTGCCATCAGTGAGTTAACAAATTCACCCCTCCACTTT	CAISELTNSPLHF
-	TRBD1	TRBJ1-4	TRBV5-6	TGTGCCAGCAGCATGACCGGGACAGGACAGGAAAAACTGTTTTTT	CASSMTGTGQEKLFF
-	TRBD1	TRBJ1-1	TRBV5-4	TGTGCCAGCAGCACTCGGACAGGGTCGAACACTGAAGCTTTCTTT	CASSTRTGSNTEAFF
-	-	TRBJ1-2	TRBV7-6	TGTGCCAGCAGCTTAAGTAGGGGGATAGATGGCTACACCTTC	CASSLSRGIDGYTF
-	TRBD1	TRBJ1-2	TRBV7-9	TGTGCCAGCAGCTTTGTCAGGGGGCTTGTAGGCTACACCTTC	CASSFVRGLVGYTF
-	-	TRBJ2-7	TRBV7-9	TGTGCCAGCAGCTTACGCCAGGGATACGAGCAGTACTTC	CASSLRQGYEQYF
once	TRBD1	TRBJ1-2	TRBV19	TGTGCCAGTAGCGCCCCGGGACAGGGAATTCTAGGAGGCTACACCTTC	CASSAPGQGILGGYTF
-	TRBD2	TRBJ2-2	TRBV29-1	TGCAGCGTGGAGACTAGCGGGGGGGCGAACACCGGGGAGCTGTTTTTT	CSVETSGGANTGELFF
once	-	TRBJ2-3	TRBV6-4	TGTGCCAGCAGTGATTCCCCGGGACTCCGCCAGTATTTT	CASSDSPGLRQYF
-	TRBD2	TRBJ2-7	TRBV5-5	TGTGCCAGCAGCTTGACTAGCGGGGCTCGCGAGCAGTACTTC	CASSLTSGAREQYF
-	TRBD2	TRBJ2-3	TRBV15	TGTGCCACCAGCAGAGGAGGGGCGGGGGAAAACACAGATACGCAGTATTTT	CATSRGGAGENTDTQYF
-	-	TRBJ1-3	TRBV7-6	TGTGCCAGCAGCTCCGCTTCCGAGGGACTTTCTGGAAACACCATATATTTT	CASSSASEGLSGNTIYF
few	TRBD1	TRBJ2-1	TRBV9	TGTGCCAGCAGCGCATCCGAACAGGGGAGCTCCTACAATGAGCAGTTCTTC	CASSASEQGSSYNEQFF
-	-	TRBJ2-1	TRBV2	TGTGCCAGCGATCGAGGTGTGAAGCACTCCTACAATGAGCAGTTCTTC	CASDRGVKHSYNEQFF
-	-	TRBJ2-7	TRBV10-3	TGTGCCATCAGACAGGGAGAACACGAGCAGTACTTC	CAIRQGEHEQYF
-	-	TRBJ2-2	TRBV5-1	TGCGCCAGCAGCTTGGTGAGGGAAACAGGGACCGGGGAGCTGTTTTTT	CASSLVRETGTGELFF
few	-	TRBJ2-3	TRBV4-1	TGCGCCAGCAGCCAAGCTTCCGGGACGCAGTATTTT	CASSQASGTQYF